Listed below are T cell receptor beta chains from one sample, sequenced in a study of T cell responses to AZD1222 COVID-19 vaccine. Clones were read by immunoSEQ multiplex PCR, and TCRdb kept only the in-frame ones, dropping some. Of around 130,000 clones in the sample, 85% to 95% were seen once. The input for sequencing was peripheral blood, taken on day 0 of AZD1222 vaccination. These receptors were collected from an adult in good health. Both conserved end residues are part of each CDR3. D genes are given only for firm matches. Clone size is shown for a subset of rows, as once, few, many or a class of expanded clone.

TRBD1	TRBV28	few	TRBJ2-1	CASRQPGQYNEQFF	TGTGCCAGCAGACAGCCGGGACAGTACAATGAGCAGTTCTTC
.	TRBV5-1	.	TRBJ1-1	CASSLPMGGSGDQTPEAFF	TGCGCCAGCAGCTTGCCCATGGGGGGATCGGGAGACCAAACACCTGAAGCTTTCTTT
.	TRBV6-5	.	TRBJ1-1	CASSYSWGPVNTEAFF	TGTGCCAGCAGTTACTCTTGGGGGCCCGTAAACACTGAAGCTTTCTTT
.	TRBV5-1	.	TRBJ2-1	CASSLDRSSEQFF	TGCGCCAGCAGCTTGGATCGGTCTAGTGAGCAGTTCTTC
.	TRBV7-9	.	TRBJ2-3	CASSSLWVQDTQYF	TGTGCCAGCAGCTCCCTTTGGGTTCAGGATACGCAGTATTTT
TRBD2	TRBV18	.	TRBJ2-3	CASSPSRGGTDTQYF	TGTGCCAGCTCACCAAGTCGGGGAGGGACAGATACGCAGTATTTT
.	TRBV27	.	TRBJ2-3	CASSRRQALDTQYF	TGTGCCAGCAGTCGTAGACAGGCTCTAGATACGCAGTATTTT
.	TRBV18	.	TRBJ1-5	CASSPLSGSNNQPQHF	TGTGCCAGCTCACCACTATCAGGGTCTAACAATCAGCCCCAGCATTTT
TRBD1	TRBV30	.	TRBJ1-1	CAWSPPDRSRRAFF	TGTGCCTGGAGTCCCCCGGACAGGTCTCGTAGGGCTTTCTTT
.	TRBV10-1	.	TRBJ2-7	CASSESGGEQYF	TGCGCCAGCAGTGAGTCAGGTGGGGAGCAGTACTTC
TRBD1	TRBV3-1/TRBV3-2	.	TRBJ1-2	CASSSSGTGNYGYTF	TGTGCCAGCAGCTCCTCCGGGACAGGAAACTATGGCTACACCTTC
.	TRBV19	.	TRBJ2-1	CASSIGLMNEQFF	TGTGCCAGTAGTATCGGGTTGATGAATGAGCAGTTCTTC
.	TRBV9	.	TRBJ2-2	CASSVVYTGELFF	TGTGCCAGCAGCGTAGTGTACACCGGGGAGCTGTTTTTT
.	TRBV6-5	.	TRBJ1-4	CASSPMRTGGLFF	TGTGCCAGCAGTCCGATGAGAACAGGAGGACTGTTTTTT
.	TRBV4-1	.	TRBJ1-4	CASSQVGGGFEKLFF	TGCGCCAGCAGCCAAGTTGGGGGGGGGTTTGAAAAACTGTTTTTT
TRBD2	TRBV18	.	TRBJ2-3	CASSTSGGSSTDTQYF	TGTGCCAGCTCCACTAGCGGGGGATCCAGCACAGATACGCAGTATTTT
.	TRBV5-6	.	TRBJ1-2	CASSLVRYYGYTF	TGTGCCAGCAGCTTGGTCAGATACTATGGCTACACCTTC
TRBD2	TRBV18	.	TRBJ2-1	CASSPRGMGGRIYNEQFF	TGTGCCAGCTCACCCCGCGGTATGGGCGGGAGAATCTACAATGAGCAGTTCTTC
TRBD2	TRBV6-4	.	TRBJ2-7	CASSRTSEGSYEQYF	TGTGCCAGCAGTCGGACTAGCGAGGGCTCCTACGAGCAGTACTTC
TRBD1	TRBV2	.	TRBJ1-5	CASSGGQGGNQPQHF	TGTGCCAGCTCTGGGGGACAGGGAGGCAATCAGCCCCAGCATTTT
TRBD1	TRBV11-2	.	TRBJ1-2	CASSPLGQINGYTF	TGTGCCAGCAGCCCATTGGGACAGATTAATGGCTACACCTTC
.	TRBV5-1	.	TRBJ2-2	CASSITGLGTGELFF	TGCGCCAGCAGCATCACAGGGTTGGGCACCGGGGAGCTGTTTTTT
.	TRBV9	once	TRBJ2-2	CASSASLAGELFF	TGTGCCAGCAGCGCCTCGTTAGCCGGGGAGCTGTTTTTT
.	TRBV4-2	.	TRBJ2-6	CASSQGISGANVLTF	TGTGCCAGCAGCCAGGGGATCTCTGGGGCCAACGTCCTGACTTTC
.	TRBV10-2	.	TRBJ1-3	CASRSGDLSGNTIYF	TGCGCCAGCAGGTCGGGGGACCTCTCTGGAAACACCATATATTTT
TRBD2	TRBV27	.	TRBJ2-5	CASRPGAGLAEGTQYF	TGTGCCAGCAGACCCGGGGCCGGACTAGCTGAGGGGACCCAGTACTTC
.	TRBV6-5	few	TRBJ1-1	CASSYSGGFTEAFF	TGTGCCAGCAGTTACTCCGGGGGCTTCACTGAAGCTTTCTTT
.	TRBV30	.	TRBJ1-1	CAWRVSNTEAFF	TGTGCCTGGAGGGTTTCGAACACTGAAGCTTTCTTT
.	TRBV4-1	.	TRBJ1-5	CASSQGQTSNQPQHF	TGCGCCAGCAGCCAAGGACAGACTAGCAATCAGCCCCAGCATTTT
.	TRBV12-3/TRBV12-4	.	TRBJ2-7	CASSQNPSYEQYF	TGTGCCAGCAGCCAAAACCCATCCTACGAGCAGTACTTC
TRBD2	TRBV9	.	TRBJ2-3	CASSVSGRTTDTQYF	TGTGCCAGCAGCGTTAGCGGGCGGACGACAGATACGCAGTATTTT
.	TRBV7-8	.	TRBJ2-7	CASSSLRSGKYEQYF	TGTGCCAGCAGCTCCCTGCGGTCTGGGAAATACGAGCAGTACTTC
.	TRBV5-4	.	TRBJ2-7	CASSLGGGPARGEQYF	TGTGCCAGCAGCTTGGGAGGAGGGCCCGCTCGGGGCGAGCAGTACTTC
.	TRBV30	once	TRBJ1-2	CAWSREANYGYTF	TGTGCCTGGAGCCGGGAAGCTAACTATGGCTACACCTTC
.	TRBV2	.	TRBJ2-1	CASTILYANEQFF	TGTGCCAGCACAATCTTGTACGCCAATGAGCAGTTCTTC
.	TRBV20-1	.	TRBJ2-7	CSASKVPIEQYF	TGCAGTGCTAGTAAAGTCCCCATAGAGCAGTACTTC
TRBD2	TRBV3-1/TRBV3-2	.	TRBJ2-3	CASSPGLAPSTDTQYF	TGTGCCAGCAGCCCGGGACTAGCGCCTAGCACAGATACGCAGTATTTT
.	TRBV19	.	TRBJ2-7	CASSIGDQVNEQYF	TGTGCCAGTAGTATCGGAGATCAGGTCAACGAGCAGTACTTC
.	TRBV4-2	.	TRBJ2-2	CASSQARPVPGSNTGELFF	TGTGCCAGCAGCCAAGCTCGACCCGTCCCGGGATCCAACACCGGGGAGCTGTTTTTT
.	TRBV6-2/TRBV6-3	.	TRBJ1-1	CASSLRGGNTEAFF	TGTGCCAGCAGCTTAAGGGGCGGGAACACTGAAGCTTTCTTT
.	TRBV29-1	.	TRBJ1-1	CSVGIREGSTEAFF	TGCAGCGTCGGAATACGGGAGGGGAGCACTGAAGCTTTCTTT
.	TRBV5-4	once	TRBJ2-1	CASSYRDFGEQFF	TGTGCCAGCAGCTACCGGGACTTCGGGGAGCAGTTCTTC
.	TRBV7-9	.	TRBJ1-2	CASSMDYYGYTF	TGTGCCAGCAGCATGGACTACTATGGCTACACCTTC
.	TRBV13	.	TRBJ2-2	CASSLGQTTGELFF	TGTGCCAGCAGCTTAGGACAGACCACCGGGGAGCTGTTTTTT
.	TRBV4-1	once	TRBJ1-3	CASRIGNTIYF	TGCGCCAGCAGGATTGGAAACACCATATATTTT
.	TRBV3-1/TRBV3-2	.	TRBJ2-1	CASSLEGSEQFF	TGTGCCAGCAGCCTAGAGGGTTCTGAGCAGTTCTTC
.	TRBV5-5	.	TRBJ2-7	CASSPHSLRGYEQYF	TGTGCCAGCAGCCCTCACAGTTTACGTGGCTACGAGCAGTACTTC
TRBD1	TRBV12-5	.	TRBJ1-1	CASGFTLQGGAGEAFF	TGTGCTAGTGGTTTCACACTACAGGGGGGGGCTGGTGAAGCTTTCTTT
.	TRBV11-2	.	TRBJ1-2	CASSLDQIGYTF	TGTGCCAGCAGCTTAGATCAAATCGGCTACACCTTC
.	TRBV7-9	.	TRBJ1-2	CASSLEDSRLGYTF	TGTGCCAGCAGCTTAGAGGACTCCCGGCTTGGCTACACCTTC
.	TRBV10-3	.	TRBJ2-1	CAISEFQEDEQFF	TGTGCCATCAGTGAATTTCAGGAAGATGAGCAGTTCTTC
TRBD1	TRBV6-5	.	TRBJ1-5	CASGQVLNQPQHF	TGTGCCAGCGGACAGGTCCTCAATCAGCCCCAGCATTTT
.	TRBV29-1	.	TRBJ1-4	CSVEDGMENEKLFF	TGCAGCGTTGAAGATGGGATGGAAAATGAAAAACTGTTTTTT